One TCR beta chain is described in this entry. As yet, its antigen is unknown. This sample was taken from a study of chemoradiotherapy in HPV16-positive cancers. General observations from the study: HPV-specific T cells were functionally defined from only two HPV16-positive patients.

Assay used: immunoSEQ multiplex PCR; TCRdb lists only in-frame clones, some missing. The sample includes a few thousand clones, 70% to 85% of them seen just once. CDR1 and CDR2 (germline): MDHEN, SYDVKM. Trimming pared 6 bases from V and 11 bases from J, leaving 10 bases between. The CDR3 is 10 residues long. The material sequenced was tumor tissue, taken from a patient who underwent chemoradiotherapy. This receptor was identified in a human donor with HPV-associated anogenital cancer. The gene calls are TRBV28 and TRBJ1-1; D is uncertain. In DNA, the CDR3 is TGTGCCAGCAGCTCTCGGTTGGCTTTCTTT. It codes for CASSSRLAFF.